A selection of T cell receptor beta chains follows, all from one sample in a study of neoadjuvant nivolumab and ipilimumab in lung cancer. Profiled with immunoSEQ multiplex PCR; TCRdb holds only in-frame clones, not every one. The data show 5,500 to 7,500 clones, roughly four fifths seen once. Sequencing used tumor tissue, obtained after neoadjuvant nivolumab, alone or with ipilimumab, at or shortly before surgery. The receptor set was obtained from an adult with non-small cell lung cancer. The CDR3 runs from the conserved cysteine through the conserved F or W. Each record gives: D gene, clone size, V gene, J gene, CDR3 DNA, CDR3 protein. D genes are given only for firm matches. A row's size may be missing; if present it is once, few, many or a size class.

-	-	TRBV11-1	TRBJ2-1	TGTGCCAGCAGCTTAGACCAGGGGAGGGAGCAGTTCTTC	CASSLDQGREQFF
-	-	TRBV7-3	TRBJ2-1	TGTGCCAGCAGCTCCCAACCAGGGAATGAGCAGTTCTTC	CASSSQPGNEQFF
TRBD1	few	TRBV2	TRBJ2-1	TGTGCCAGCAGTCCGGTCCCGGGACAGGGGCGGGACAATGAGCAGTTCTTC	CASSPVPGQGRDNEQFF
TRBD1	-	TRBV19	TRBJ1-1	TGTGCCAGCCTGTCCCGGGACAGGGGAATTGAAGCTTTCTTT	CASLSRDRGIEAFF
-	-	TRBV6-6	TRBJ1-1	TGTGCCAGCAGTTACCGGCAGGGCGGAGAAACTGAAGCTTTCTTT	CASSYRQGGETEAFF
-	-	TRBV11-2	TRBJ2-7	TGTGCCAGCAGCTTAGGAGACATTTACGAGCAGTACTTC	CASSLGDIYEQYF
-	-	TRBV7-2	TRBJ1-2	TGTGCCAGCAGCTTAGAGGAAAGGAACTATGGCTACACCTTC	CASSLEERNYGYTF
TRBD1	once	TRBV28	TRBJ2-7	TGTGCCAGCAGTCCCCCGGACAGGGCGGGCGAGCAGTACTTC	CASSPPDRAGEQYF
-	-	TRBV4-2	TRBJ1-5	TGTGCCAGCAGCCACCCGGACGATCATCAGCCCCAGCATTTT	CASSHPDDHQPQHF
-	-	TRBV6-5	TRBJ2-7	TGTGCCAGCAGTTACGCCGGGATAGGCTACGAGCAGTACTTC	CASSYAGIGYEQYF
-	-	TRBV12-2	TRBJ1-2	TGTGCAAGTCGCTTAGTCCGTGGGGCGCACGGCTACACCTTC	CASRLVRGAHGYTF
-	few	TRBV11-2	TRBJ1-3	TGTGCCAGCAGCTCCCCCCGCGAGAGATGGGGCTCTGGAAACACCATATATTTT	CASSSPRERWGSGNTIYF
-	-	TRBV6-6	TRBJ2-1	TGTGCCAGCAGTGACTTGGGACGGCCAGACAATGAGCAGTTCTTC	CASSDLGRPDNEQFF
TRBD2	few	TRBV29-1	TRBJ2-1	TGCAGCGCGAGGGGACTAGGGGGCTACAATGAGCAGTTCTTC	CSARGLGGYNEQFF
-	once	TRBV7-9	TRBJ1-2	TGTGCCAGCACCCCTAAGGCGGGCTACACCTTC	CASTPKAGYTF
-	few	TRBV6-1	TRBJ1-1	TGTGCCAGCACCCAGGGATACACTGAAGCTTTCTTT	CASTQGYTEAFF
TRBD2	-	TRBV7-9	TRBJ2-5	TGTGCCAGCGGACTAGCGACTCGCGGACGGCAAGAGACCCAGTACTTC	CASGLATRGRQETQYF
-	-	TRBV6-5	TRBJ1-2	TGTGCCAGCAGTTCCCAGCCGGGACTGACTATCTATGGCTACACCTTC	CASSSQPGLTIYGYTF
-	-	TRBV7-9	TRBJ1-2	TGTGCCAGCAGCACCCGGACAGCTTCTGGCTACACCTTC	CASSTRTASGYTF
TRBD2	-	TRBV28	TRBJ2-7	TGTGCCAGCAGTTTAAGGGGAGGACTAGCGGGTATAAGTGACGAGCAGTACTTC	CASSLRGGLAGISDEQYF
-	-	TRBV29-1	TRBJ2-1	TGCAGCGTTGTTGACCGGACGGGGGTCAATGAGCAGTTCTTC	CSVVDRTGVNEQFF
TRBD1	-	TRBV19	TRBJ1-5	TGTGCCAGTAGTTTCAGGGGGCAGAATCAGCCCCAGCATTTT	CASSFRGQNQPQHF